These 21 T cell receptor beta chains share one sample of origin, sequenced in a study of cytomegalovirus exposure and HLA in healthy donors. Amplification used 60 Vbeta primers and 13 Jbeta primers. TCRdb's copy holds only in-frame clones and misses some; the assay was immunoSEQ multiplex PCR. The table records roughly 180,000 clones, less than 90% of them present only once. Input material: PBMCs. The receptor set was obtained from a girl between 5 and 17 years old in good health and CMV-seropositive.

This clone has a handful of counts. The chain couples TRBV6-4 to TRBJ2-1; TRBD2 aligns across 8 bases. V was clipped by 3 bases and J by 1 base; unmatched bases: 2. There are 15 residues in the CDR3. The germline V gene has CDR1 MRHNA and CDR2 SNTAGT. CDR3: CASSEGGGSYNEQFF. The CDR3 nucleotides are TGTGCCAGCAGTGAAGGCGGGGGGTCCTACAATGAGCAGTTCTTC.

In regard to this clone: The same CDR3 also results from other DNA sequences found in this sample. The V gene is TRBV27, the J gene TRBJ2-7, with 8 bases matching TRBD1. Looked up from germline, CDR1 is MNHEY and CDR2 is SMNVEV (reference sequence). This CDR3 is built from 14 residues. V trimming: 0 bases; J trimming: 3 bases; junction bases outside the gene matches: 1. CDR3: CASSLSGTGYEQYF. The CDR3 DNA reads as TGTGCCAGCAGTTTATCTGGGACAGGCTACGAGCAGTACTTC.

The chain recombines TRBV4-2 with TRBJ2-7; no clear D. The CDR3 loop spans 15 amino acids. Trimming pared 1 base from V and 1 base from J, leaving 11 bases between. Per germline, CDR1 LGHNA and CDR2 YNFKEQ. The DNA of the CDR3 is TGTGCCAGCAGCCAAGTTACAGACCATTCCTACGAGCAGTACTTC. Translated, it gives CASSQVTDHSYEQYF.

This clone was counted between two and nine times. The V call is TRBV5-1, the J call TRBJ1-2; 7 positions agree with TRBD1. The germline V gene encodes CDR1 SGHRS and CDR2 YFSETQ. The V gene end was trimmed by 1 base and the J gene end by 4 bases; junction bases not matched to a gene: 13. The CDR3 contains 17 residues. The DNA of the CDR3 is TGCGCCAGCAGCTTGTCAGGGGGTGTAGGAGGAGGCTATGGCTACACCTTC. Translating gives CASSLSGGVGGGYGYTF.

This chain joins TRBV5-8 and TRBJ1-5, with 11 bases aligning to TRBD1. Germline V gene lookup returns CDR1 SGHTS and CDR2 YDEGEE. The CDR3 spans 17 residues. The ends lost 0 bases at V and 7 bases at J; junction bases unmatched: 9. The CDR3 spells CASSLGVDRGLKQPQHF. As DNA, the CDR3 is TGTGCCAGCAGCTTGGGGGTGGACAGGGGGCTTAAGCAGCCCCAGCATTTT.

This clone occurred a few times. The rearrangement uses TRBV5-6 and TRBJ1-3; the D is unclear. With 6 bases removed from V and 0 bases from J, the gap between germline ends came to 13 bases. CDR1 SGHDT and CDR2 YYEEEE come from the germline V gene. The CDR3 spans 15 residues. The CDR3 coding sequence is TGTGCCAGCAACACCGCCGCCACCTCTGGAAACACCATATATTTT. As protein: CASNTAATSGNTIYF.

The chain combines TRBV7-9 with TRBJ1-2, with D perhaps TRBD1 (6 bases). CDR1 and CDR2 from the germline V gene are SEHNR and FQNEAQ (reference sequence). The CDR3 totals 16 residues. V lost 5 bases and J lost 8, with 24 bases in between. The DNA of the CDR3 is TGTGCCAGCAGCCGGTGGACAGCCGCTAACCCCTGGGGCTACACCTTC. Translated, it gives CASSRWTAANPWGYTF.

J is TRBJ2-5 and V is TRBV5-1; D possibly corresponds to TRBD2 (5 bases). CDR1 is SGHRS, CDR2 YFSETQ, per germline. There are 17 residues in the CDR3. Deletions cut 4 bases from V and 2 bases from J, with 21 bases between. The CDR3, as DNA: TGCGCCAGCAGCCCGGTGGGGAGCGATATAAAACAAGAGACCCAGTACTTC. Translation: CASSPVGSDIKQETQYF.

There are a few counts of this clone. The chain links TRBV6-1 to TRBJ1-1; D remains unclear. There are 14 residues in the CDR3. The V gene's germline CDR1 is MNHNS and CDR2 SASEGT. V was cut by 2 bases and J by 0 bases, with 7 bases left in between. The CDR3 region has the DNA TGTGCCAGCAGTGAACCGGGAATGAACACTGAAGCTTTCTTT. Translation: CASSEPGMNTEAFF.

The chain couples TRBV27 to TRBJ1-1, with D hard to call. The CDR3 is 13 residues long. Germline values: CDR1 MNHEY, CDR2 SMNVEV (reference sequence). The ends were cut back, 5 bases at V and 2 bases at J, with 9 bases in the middle. The DNA for the CDR3 is TGTGCCAGCAGTGGTACAGCCAACACTGAAGCTTTCTTT. Translated: CASSGTANTEAFF.

A few counts support this clone. The chain uses TRBV4-1 and TRBJ2-5; D is possibly TRBD2 (7 bases). The V end lost 1 base, the J end lost 5 bases, and 17 bases lay between the germline ends. In germline, CDR1 is MGHRA, CDR2 YSYEKL. The CDR3 contains 16 residues. CDR3 loop: CASSQAGSGGGETQYF. For the CDR3, the DNA is TGCGCCAGCAGCCAAGCCGGATCGGGGGGCGGGGAGACCCAGTACTTC.

The gene calls are TRBV7-2 and TRBJ2-7; D possibly corresponds to TRBD1 (7 bases). V was pared by 1 base and J by 7 bases, with 11 bases between. There are 13 residues in the CDR3. Germline V lookup: CDR1 SGHTA, CDR2 FQGNSA. In nucleotides, the CDR3 is TGTGCCAGCAGCTTAGGGACAGGAGGGGAGCAGTACTTC. It encodes CASSLGTGGEQYF.

The CDR3 is CASSVTPGYGDYTEAFF. The CDR3 nucleotides are TGCGCCAGCAGCGTAACCCCGGGATACGGAGATTACACTGAAGCTTTCTTT. V and J are TRBV5-1 and TRBJ1-1, with D unclear. Trimming took off 4 bases at V and 3 bases at J, with 22 bases between the two ends. The CDR3 consists of 17 residues. Germline V gene lookup returns CDR1 SGHRS and CDR2 YFSETQ.

The V gene is TRBV15, the J gene TRBJ2-7; 13 bases are shared with TRBD2. This CDR3 is built from 15 residues. Per the germline V gene, CDR1 is LNHNV and CDR2 is YYDKDF (reference sequence). J gave up 6 bases and V 3 bases, and 5 bases lay outside the gene matches. Written as DNA, the CDR3 is TGTGCCACCAGCAGGACCGGGACTAGCGGGACCGAGCAGTACTTC. Its protein is CATSRTGTSGTEQYF.

This clone was recorded only once. V is TRBV25-1 and J is TRBJ2-7, with a possible D match to TRBD2 (6 bases). Between the trimmed V and J ends, which lost 10 bases and 6 bases, there was a span of 19 bases. Germline V gives CDR1 MGHDK, CDR2 SYGVNS. This CDR3 spans 13 amino acids. The CDR3 here is CATDGGVGGEQYF. The CDR3 nucleotides read TGTGCCACGGACGGCGGGGTAGGAGGCGAGCAGTACTTC.

The chain uses TRBV5-1 and TRBJ2-5; 11 bases line up with TRBD2. Germline-derived CDR1 and CDR2 are SGHRS and YFSETQ. The CDR3 is 14 residues long. J gave up 6 bases and V 4 bases, and 5 bases lay outside the gene matches. The CDR3 is CASSATSGRQTQYF. The CDR3 DNA sequence: TGCGCCAGCAGCGCAACTAGCGGGAGACAGACCCAGTACTTC.

This clone was detected once. This chain uses TRBV27 with TRBJ2-3; D gene uncertain. V lost 6 bases, J lost 4 bases, and 11 bases lay in between. CDR3 length equals 13 residues. Germline values: CDR1 MNHEY, CDR2 SMNVEV (reference sequence). The CDR3 DNA sequence: TGTGCCAGCAGCACTGGGCCCCCAGATACGCAGTATTTT. Residues: CASSTGPPDTQYF.

The chain employs TRBV27 and TRBJ2-7; D gene unclear. The length of the CDR3 is 13 residues. Trimming took off 7 bases at V and 3 bases at J, with 13 bases between the two ends. The germline V gene has CDR1 MNHEY and CDR2 SMNVEV (reference sequence). The CDR3 here is CASTLAAGYEQYF. The CDR3 DNA reads TGTGCCAGCACCCTGGCGGCCGGCTACGAGCAGTACTTC.

The chain links TRBV10-3 to TRBJ2-5; 8 bases map to TRBD1. Germline CDR1 ENHRY, CDR2 SYGVKD. This CDR3 contains 14 residues. The V and J ends lost 1 base and 5 bases, in that order; junction bases with no gene match: 3. CDR3 sequence reads: CAISELQGDETQYF. The DNA of the CDR3 is TGTGCCATCAGTGAGTTACAGGGGGATGAGACCCAGTACTTC.

V is TRBV25-1 and J is TRBJ2-5, with D perhaps matching TRBD2 (5 bases). The CDR3 loop spans 16 amino acids. Germline V lookup: CDR1 MGHDK, CDR2 SYGVNS. V gave up 0 bases and J gave up 5 bases, with 16 bases separating them. As DNA, the CDR3 is TGTGCCAGCAGTGAATATTCGGGGTCCCTGTTTGAGACCCAGTACTTC. It yields the protein CASSEYSGSLFETQYF.

This clone came up a few times. This sequence joins TRBV13 and TRBJ1-2; no clear D gene. There are 14 residues in the CDR3. Trimming pared 1 base from V and 8 bases from J, leaving 14 bases between. Germline lookup yields CDR1 PRHDT and CDR2 FYEKMQ (reference sequence). CDR3 residues: CASSLEEGPIGYTF. CDR3 DNA sequence: TGTGCCAGCAGCTTAGAGGAGGGTCCGATCGGCTACACCTTC.